This TCR beta chain originates from a study of vaccination and CD4 T cells after COVID-19. Worth noting for this clonotype: The antigen is undetermined.

Sequencing of cultured CD4+ T cell DNA used the Oncomine TCR Beta short-read assay. MiXCR was run by TCRdb on the PCR reads, yielding one entry per CDR3 protein. This sample has about 10,000 distinct CDR3 sequences; approximately 34% occur once, and the top ten carry about two fifths. V trimming: 3 bases; J trimming: 4 bases; junction bases outside the gene matches: 11. This CDR3 has 16 amino acids. In germline, CDR1 is LNHDA, CDR2 SQIVND (reference sequence). As for treatment: approximately 9-day PBMC culture with coronavirus spike peptide pools or control peptides (ViraFEST assay). According to the study, CD4+ T cells from the unexposed donor were gathered ahead of the COVID-19 pandemic (2011-2018).

The J gene is TRBJ1-2, the V gene TRBV19; 7 bases match TRBD1. This receptor was identified in a human donor in good health. Sequenced input: CD4+ T cells from blood, cultured in vitro. CDR3 sequence reads: CASSINLGGGGYGYTF. CDR3 nucleotide sequence: TGTGCCAGTAGTATCAATTTAGGAGGGGGCGGCTATGGCTACACCTTC.